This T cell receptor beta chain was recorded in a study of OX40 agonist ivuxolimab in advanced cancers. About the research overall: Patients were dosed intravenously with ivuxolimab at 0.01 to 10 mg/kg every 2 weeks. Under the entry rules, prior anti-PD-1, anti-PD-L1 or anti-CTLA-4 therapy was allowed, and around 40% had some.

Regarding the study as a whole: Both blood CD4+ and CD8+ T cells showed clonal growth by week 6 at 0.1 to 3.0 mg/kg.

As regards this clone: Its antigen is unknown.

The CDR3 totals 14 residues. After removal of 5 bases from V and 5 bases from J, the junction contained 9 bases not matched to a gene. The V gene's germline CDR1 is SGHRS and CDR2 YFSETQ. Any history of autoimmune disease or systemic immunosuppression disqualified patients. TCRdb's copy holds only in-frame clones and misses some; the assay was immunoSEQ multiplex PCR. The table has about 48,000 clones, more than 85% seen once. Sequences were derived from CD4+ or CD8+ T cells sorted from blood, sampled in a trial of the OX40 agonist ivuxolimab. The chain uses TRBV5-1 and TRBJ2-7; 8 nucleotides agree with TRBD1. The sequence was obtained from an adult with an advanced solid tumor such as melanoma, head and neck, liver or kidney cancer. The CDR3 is CASSLSGGFNEQYF. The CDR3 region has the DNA TGCGCCAGCAGTTTATCAGGGGGCTTCAACGAGCAGTACTTC.